The present T cell receptor beta chain was sequenced within a study of siplizumab effects on memory and regulatory T cells. Some 98,000 TCR templates underwent assay in every sample. Repertoires were generated with immunoSEQ multiplex PCR, while TCRdb's copy carries only in-frame clones and drops some. The repertoire holds tens of thousands of clones, with around 93% as singletons. Germline trimming cut 4 bases from V and 3 bases from J; bases unmatched to any gene: 10. The CDR3 has 16 residues. Per germline, CDR1 SEHNR and CDR2 FQNEAQ (reference sequence). A note on this clone: Its matching antigen is unknown.

Study-level results: Researchers could not give a naive or memory phenotype to roughly 75-95% of proliferating CD4+ or CD8+ clones.

The V and J genes are TRBV7-9 and TRBJ2-5, with TRBD1 identical over 8 bases. This receptor was taken from a human donor in good health. Source material: CD8+ T cells sorted from blood. CDR3 residues: CASSSDRDSKEETQYF. In nucleotides, the CDR3 is TGTGCCAGCAGCTCGGACAGGGATAGTAAAGAAGAGACCCAGTACTTC.